This record concerns one T cell receptor (beta chain) sequence. The method was immunoSEQ multiplex PCR; TCRdb's version includes in-frame clones alone and lacks a portion of them. The repertoire includes roughly 220,000 clones, just over 85% of them detected once, and over 12% sits in the top ten. These data belong to a study of blood T cell repertoires in COVID-19. CDR1 is MNHEY and CDR2 is SMNVEV in the germline V gene (reference sequence). The ends were cut back, 8 bases at V and 5 bases at J, with 15 bases in the middle. CDR3 length: 13 amino acids. The receptor comes from a woman aged 45-59 years with acute COVID-19. The sample consisted of PBMCs or T cells enriched from blood (not recorded which). The chain couples TRBV27 to TRBJ1-2, with D possibly being TRBD1 (5 bases). In DNA, the CDR3 is TGTGCCAGCCACGGGGGTATGGGGTATGGCTACACCTTC. Residues: CASHGGMGYGYTF.